Sequencing of this T cell receptor (beta chain) was carried out in a study of breast tumors, draining lymph nodes, adjacent tissues. Study outcomes and limitations: The lymph node origin of tumor T cells was framed as consistent with a hypothesis, not demonstrated. Tumors had less TCR diversity than lymph nodes, more than nontumor tissue. Luminal-like breast cancer showed significantly higher tumor–nontumor repertoire similarity than basal-like.

CDR3 length equals 10 residues. Per the germline V gene, CDR1 is SEHNR and CDR2 is FQNEAQ (reference sequence). The V and J ends lost 6 bases and 5 bases respectively, with 4 bases between them. TCRdb re-called the multiplex PCR reads through MiXCR, storing one row per CDR3 protein. The profile shows approximately 90,000 distinct CDR3 sequences, over 25% of them singletons. Breast cancer patients provided tissue from their axillary draining lymph nodes. This clonotype has a count of ten or more. Its antigen is not identified. The chain links TRBV7-9 to TRBJ1-2; D gene unclear. Sequencing used axillary lymph node tissue. The sequence was collected from a female donor with breast cancer. Some clones in this sample may be carry-over from other donors' samples. CDR3 DNA: TGTGCCAGCAGGCCATATGGCTACACCTTC. It translates to CASRPYGYTF. The whole variable domain, filled in from reference TRBV7-9 and TRBJ1-2, reads DTGVSQNPRHKITKRGQNVTFRCDPISEHNRLYWYRQTLGQGPEFLTYFQNEAQLEKSRLLSDRFSAERPKGSFSTLEIQRTEQGDSAMYLCASRPYGYTFGSGTRLTVV.